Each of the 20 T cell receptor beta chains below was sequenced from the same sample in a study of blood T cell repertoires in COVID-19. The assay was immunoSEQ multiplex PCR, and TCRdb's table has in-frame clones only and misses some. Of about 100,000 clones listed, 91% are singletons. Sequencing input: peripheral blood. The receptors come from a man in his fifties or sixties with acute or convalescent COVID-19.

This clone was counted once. The CDR3 loop reads CASSPNPSERRETQYF. As DNA, the CDR3 is TGTGCCAGCAGTCCAAATCCAAGCGAGAGGAGGGAGACCCAGTACTTC. The chain is built from TRBV14 and TRBJ2-5; weak D call: TRBD2 (5 bases). This CDR3 contains 16 residues. V lost 6 bases to trimming and J lost 5 bases, with 22 bases between them. CDR1 and CDR2 (germline): SGHDN, FVKESK.

The chain's CDR3 is CASRGRGGTQETQYF. Here the CDR3 DNA reads TGTGCCAGCAGGGGAAGGGGGGGAACTCAAGAGACCCAGTACTTC. The rearrangement joins TRBV7-6 to TRBJ2-5; the D gene is possibly TRBD2 (7 bases). V lost 6 bases, J lost 2 bases, and 16 bases lay in between. The CDR3 totals 15 residues. CDR1 SGHVS and CDR2 FNYEAQ come from the germline V gene.

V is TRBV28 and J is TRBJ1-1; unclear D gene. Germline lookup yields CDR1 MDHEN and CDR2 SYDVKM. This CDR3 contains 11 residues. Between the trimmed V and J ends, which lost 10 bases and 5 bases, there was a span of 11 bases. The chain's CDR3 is CATSQWTEAFF. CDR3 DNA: TGTGCCACCAGCCAGTGGACTGAAGCTTTCTTT.

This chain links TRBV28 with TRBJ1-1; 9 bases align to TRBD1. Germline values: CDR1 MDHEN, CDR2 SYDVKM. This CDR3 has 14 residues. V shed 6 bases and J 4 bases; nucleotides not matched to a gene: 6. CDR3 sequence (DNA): TGTGCCAGCAGATCCGGGACAGGGCTCACTGAAGCTTTCTTT. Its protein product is CASRSGTGLTEAFF.

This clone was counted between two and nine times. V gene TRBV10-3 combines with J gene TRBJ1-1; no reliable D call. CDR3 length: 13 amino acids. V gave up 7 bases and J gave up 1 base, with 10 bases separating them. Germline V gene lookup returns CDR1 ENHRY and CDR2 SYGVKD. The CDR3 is CAIIWQENTEAFF. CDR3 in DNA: TGTGCCATCATATGGCAGGAGAACACTGAAGCTTTCTTT.

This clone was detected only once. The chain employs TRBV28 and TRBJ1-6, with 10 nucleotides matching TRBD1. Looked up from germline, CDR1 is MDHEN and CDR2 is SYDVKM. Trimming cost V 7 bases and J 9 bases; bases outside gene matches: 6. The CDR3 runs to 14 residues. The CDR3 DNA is TGTGCCAGCATGGGGGACAGGGGTCGTTCACCCCTCCACTTT. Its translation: CASMGDRGRSPLHF.

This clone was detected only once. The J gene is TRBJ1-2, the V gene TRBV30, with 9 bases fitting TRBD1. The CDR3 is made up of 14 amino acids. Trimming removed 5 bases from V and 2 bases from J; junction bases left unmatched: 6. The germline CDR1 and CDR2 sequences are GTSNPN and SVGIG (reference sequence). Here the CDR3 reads CAWSRDRDNYGYTF. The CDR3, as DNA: TGTGCCTGGTCACGGGACAGGGACAACTATGGCTACACCTTC.

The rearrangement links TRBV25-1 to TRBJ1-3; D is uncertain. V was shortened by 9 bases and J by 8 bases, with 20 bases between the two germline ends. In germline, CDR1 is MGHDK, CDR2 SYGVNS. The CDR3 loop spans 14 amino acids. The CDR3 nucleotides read TGTGCCAGTGCCGGGAACGCGGTCGGGGACACCATATATTTT. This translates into CASAGNAVGDTIYF. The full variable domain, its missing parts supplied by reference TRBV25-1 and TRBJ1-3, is EADIYQTPRYLVIGTGKKITLECSQTMGHDKMYWYQQDPGMELHLIHYSYGVNSTEKGDLSSESTVSRIRTEHFPLTLESARPSHTSQYLCASAGNAVGDTIYFGEGSWLTVV.

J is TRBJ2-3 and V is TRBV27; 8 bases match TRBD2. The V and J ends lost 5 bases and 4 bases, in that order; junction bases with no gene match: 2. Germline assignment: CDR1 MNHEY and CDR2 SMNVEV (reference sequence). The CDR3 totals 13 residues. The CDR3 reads CASSTGLADTQYF. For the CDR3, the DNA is TGTGCCAGCAGTACGGGACTAGCAGATACGCAGTATTTT.

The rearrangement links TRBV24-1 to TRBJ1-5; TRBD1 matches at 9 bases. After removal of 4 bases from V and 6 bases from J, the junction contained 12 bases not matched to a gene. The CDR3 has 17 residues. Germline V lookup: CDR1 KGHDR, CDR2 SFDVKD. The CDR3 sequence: CATSEGKQGAGSQPQHF. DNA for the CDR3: TGTGCCACCAGTGAAGGAAAACAGGGGGCAGGGTCTCAGCCCCAGCATTTT.

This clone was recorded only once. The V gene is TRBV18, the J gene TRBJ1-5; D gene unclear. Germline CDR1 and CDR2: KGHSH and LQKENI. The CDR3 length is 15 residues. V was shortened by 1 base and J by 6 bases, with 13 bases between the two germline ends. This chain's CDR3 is CASSPRGGVGQPQHF. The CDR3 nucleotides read TGTGCCAGCTCACCACGAGGCGGGGTAGGTCAGCCCCAGCATTTT. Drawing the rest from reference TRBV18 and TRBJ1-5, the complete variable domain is NAGVMQNPRHLVRRRGQEARLRCSPMKGHSHVYWYRQLPEEGLKFMVYLQKENIIDESGMPKERFSAEFPKEGPSILRIQQVVRGDSAAYFCASSPRGGVGQPQHFGDGTRLSIL.

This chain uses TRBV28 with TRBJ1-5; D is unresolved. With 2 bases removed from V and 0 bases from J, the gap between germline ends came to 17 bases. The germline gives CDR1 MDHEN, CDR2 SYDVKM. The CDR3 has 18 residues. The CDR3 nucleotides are TGTGCCAGCAGTTTAAGGCAGGACTGGAAGTATAGCAATCAGCCCCAGCATTTT. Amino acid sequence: CASSLRQDWKYSNQPQHF.

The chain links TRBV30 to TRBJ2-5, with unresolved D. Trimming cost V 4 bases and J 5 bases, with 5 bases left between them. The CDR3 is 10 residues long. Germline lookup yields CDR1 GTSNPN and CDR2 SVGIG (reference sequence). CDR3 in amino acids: CAWIEETQYF. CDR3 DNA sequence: TGTGCCTGGATAGAGGAGACCCAGTACTTC.

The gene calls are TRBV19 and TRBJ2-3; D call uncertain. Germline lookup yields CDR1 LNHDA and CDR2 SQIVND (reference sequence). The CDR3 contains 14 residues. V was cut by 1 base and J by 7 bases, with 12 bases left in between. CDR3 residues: CASSIGAGPHTQYF. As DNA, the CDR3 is TGTGCCAGTAGTATAGGAGCAGGCCCCCATACGCAGTATTTT.

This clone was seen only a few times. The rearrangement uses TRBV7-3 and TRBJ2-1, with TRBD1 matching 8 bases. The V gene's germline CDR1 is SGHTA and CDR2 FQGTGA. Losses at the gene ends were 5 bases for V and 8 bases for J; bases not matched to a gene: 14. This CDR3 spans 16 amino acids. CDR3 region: CASSPTGTGSFDEQFF. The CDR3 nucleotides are TGTGCCAGCAGCCCAACCGGGACAGGTTCTTTCGATGAGCAGTTCTTC. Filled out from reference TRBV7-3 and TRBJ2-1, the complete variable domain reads GAGVSQTPSNKVTEKGKYVELRCDPISGHTALYWYRQSLGQGPEFLIYFQGTGAADDSGLPNDRFFAVRPEGSVSTLKIQRTERGDSAVYLCASSPTGTGSFDEQFFGPGTRLTVL.

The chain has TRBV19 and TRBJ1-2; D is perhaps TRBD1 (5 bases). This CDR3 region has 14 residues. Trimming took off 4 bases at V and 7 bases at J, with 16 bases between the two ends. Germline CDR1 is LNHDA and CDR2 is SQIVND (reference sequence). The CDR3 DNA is TGTGCCAGTAGTACCTATCAGGACATAAGTGGCTACACCTTC. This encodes CASSTYQDISGYTF.

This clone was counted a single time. The DNA for the CDR3 is TGTGCCAGCAGCTTAGCCGAGGGTCAGGGCAATCAGCCCCAGCATTTT. Translated, it gives CASSLAEGQGNQPQHF. The chain is built from TRBV7-8 and TRBJ1-5; D gene unclear. Germline CDR1 is SGHVS and CDR2 is FQNEAQ. Trimming cost V 0 bases and J 2 bases, with 11 bases left between them. The CDR3 runs 16 residues. Based on the CDR3 plus reference TRBV7-8 and TRBJ1-5, the full variable domain is GAGVSQSPRYKVAKRGQDVALRCDPISGHVSLFWYQQALGQGPEFLTYFQNEAQLDKSGLPSDRFFAERPEGSVSTLKIQRTQQEDSAVYLCASSLAEGQGNQPQHFGDGTRLSIL.

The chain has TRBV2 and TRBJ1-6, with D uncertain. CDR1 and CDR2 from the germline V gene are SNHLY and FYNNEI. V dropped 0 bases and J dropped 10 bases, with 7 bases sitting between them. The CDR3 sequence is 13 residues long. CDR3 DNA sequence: TGTGCCAGCAGTGAAGCCCGAGGGTCACCCCTCCACTTT. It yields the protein CASSEARGSPLHF.

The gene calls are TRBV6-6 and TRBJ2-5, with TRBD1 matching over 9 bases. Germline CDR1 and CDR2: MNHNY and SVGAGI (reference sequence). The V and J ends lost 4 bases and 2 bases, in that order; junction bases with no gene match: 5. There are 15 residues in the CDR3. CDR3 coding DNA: TGTGCCAGCAGTTGGCCGGGACAGGGTCAAGAGACCCAGTACTTC. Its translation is CASSWPGQGQETQYF.

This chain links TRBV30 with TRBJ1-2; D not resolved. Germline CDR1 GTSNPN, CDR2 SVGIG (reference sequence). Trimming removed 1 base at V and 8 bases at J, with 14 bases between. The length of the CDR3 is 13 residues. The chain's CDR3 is CAWSEEGIFGYTF. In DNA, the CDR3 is TGTGCCTGGAGTGAGGAGGGAATCTTCGGCTACACCTTC. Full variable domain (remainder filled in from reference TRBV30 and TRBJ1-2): SQTIHQWPATLVQPVGSPLSLECTVEGTSNPNLYWYRQAAGRGLQLLFYSVGIGQISSEVPQNLSASRPQDRQFILSSKKLLLSDSGFYLCAWSEEGIFGYTFGSGTRLTVV.